This T cell receptor beta chain was sequenced during a study of OX40 agonist ivuxolimab in advanced cancers. CDR1 and CDR2 from the germline V gene are GTSNPN and SVGIG (reference sequence). The CDR3 consists of 13 residues. Between the trimmed V and J ends, which lost 0 bases and 5 bases, there was a span of 11 bases. Profiled with immunoSEQ multiplex PCR; TCRdb holds only in-frame clones, not every one. The sample has about 53,000 clones, about 88% seen once. The material sequenced was CD4+ or CD8+ T cells sorted from blood, taken in a trial of the OX40 agonist ivuxolimab. This receptor was identified in an adult with an advanced solid tumor such as melanoma, head and neck, liver or kidney cancer. This chain links TRBV30 with TRBJ2-7; possibly TRBD2 for D (6 bases). As DNA, the CDR3 is TGTGCCTGGAGTGTCGGGAGCGACAACGAGCAGTACTTC. This gives the protein CAWSVGSDNEQYF.